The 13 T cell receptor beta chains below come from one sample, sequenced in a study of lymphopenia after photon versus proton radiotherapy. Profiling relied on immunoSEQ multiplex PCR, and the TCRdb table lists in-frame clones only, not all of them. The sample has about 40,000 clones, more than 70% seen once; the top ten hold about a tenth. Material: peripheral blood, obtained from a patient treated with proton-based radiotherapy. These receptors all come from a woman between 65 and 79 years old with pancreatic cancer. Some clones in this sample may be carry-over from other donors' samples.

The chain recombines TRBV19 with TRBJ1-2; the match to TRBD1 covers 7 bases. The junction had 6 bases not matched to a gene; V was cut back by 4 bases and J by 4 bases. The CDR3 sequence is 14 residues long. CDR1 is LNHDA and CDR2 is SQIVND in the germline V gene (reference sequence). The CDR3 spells CASSNRGLIYGYTF. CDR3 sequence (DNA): TGTGCCAGTAGTAACAGGGGATTGATCTATGGCTACACCTTC.

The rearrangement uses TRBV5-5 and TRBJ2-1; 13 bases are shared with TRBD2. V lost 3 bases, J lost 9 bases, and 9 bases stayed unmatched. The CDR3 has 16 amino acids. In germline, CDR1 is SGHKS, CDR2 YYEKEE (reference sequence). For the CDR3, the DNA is TGTGCCAGCAGCTGGAGCGGGACTAGCGGGATAGGTGAGCAGTTCTTC. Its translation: CASSWSGTSGIGEQFF.

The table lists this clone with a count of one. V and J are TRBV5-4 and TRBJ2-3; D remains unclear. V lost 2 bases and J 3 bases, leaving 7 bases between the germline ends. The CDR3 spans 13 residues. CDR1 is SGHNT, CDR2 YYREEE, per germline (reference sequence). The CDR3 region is CASSFTGTDTQYF. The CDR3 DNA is TGTGCCAGCAGCTTTACCGGAACAGATACGCAGTATTTT.

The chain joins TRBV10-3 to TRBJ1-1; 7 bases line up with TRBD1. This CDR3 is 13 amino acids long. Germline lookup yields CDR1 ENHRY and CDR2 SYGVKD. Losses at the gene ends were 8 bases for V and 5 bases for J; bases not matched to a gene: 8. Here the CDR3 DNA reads TGTGCCATCGGAGGGGGCGCGGAAACTGAAGCTTTCTTT. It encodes CAIGGGAETEAFF.

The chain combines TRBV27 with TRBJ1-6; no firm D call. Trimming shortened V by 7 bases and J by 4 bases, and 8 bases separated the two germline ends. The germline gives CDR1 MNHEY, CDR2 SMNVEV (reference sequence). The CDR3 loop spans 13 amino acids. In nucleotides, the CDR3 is TGTGCCAGCAAGATAGATTATAATTCACCCCTCCACTTT. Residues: CASKIDYNSPLHF.

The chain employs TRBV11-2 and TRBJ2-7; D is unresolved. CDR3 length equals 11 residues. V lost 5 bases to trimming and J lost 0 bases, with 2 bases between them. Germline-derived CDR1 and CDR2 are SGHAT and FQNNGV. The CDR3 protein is CASSGSYEQYF. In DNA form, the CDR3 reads TGTGCCAGCAGCGGCTCCTACGAGCAGTACTTC.

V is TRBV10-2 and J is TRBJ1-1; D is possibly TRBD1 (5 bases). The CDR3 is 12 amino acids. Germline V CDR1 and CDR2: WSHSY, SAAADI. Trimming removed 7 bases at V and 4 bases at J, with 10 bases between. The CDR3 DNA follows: TGCGCCAGCAACCGGGGGGGCACTGAAGCTTTCTTT. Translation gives CASNRGGTEAFF.

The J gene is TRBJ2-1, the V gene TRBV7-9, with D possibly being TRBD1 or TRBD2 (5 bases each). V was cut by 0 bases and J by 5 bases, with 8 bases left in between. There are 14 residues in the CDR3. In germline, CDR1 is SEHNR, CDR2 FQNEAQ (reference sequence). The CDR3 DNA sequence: TGTGCCAGCAGCTTAGCTGGGGACCACAATGAGCAGTTCTTC. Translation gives CASSLAGDHNEQFF.

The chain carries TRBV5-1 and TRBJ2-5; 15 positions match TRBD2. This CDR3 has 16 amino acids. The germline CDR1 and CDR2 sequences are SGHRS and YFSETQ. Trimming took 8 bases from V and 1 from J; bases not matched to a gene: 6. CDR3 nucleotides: TGCGCCAGTGGGACTAGCGGGAGGAATGGCCAAGAGACCCAGTACTTC. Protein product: CASGTSGRNGQETQYF.

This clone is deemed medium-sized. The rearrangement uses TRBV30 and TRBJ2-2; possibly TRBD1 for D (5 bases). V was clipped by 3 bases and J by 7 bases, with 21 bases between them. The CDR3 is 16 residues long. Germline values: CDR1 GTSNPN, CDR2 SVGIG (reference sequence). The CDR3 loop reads CAWSVGSRATGGELFF. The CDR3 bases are TGTGCCTGGAGCGTCGGAAGCAGGGCTACAGGCGGGGAGCTGTTTTTT.

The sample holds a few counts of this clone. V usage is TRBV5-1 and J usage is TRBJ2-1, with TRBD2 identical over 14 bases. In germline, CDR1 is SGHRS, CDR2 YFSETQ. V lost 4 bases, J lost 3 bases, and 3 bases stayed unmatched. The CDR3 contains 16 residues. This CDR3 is CASSMTSGRGYNEQFF. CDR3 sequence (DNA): TGCGCCAGCAGCATGACTAGCGGGAGGGGCTACAATGAGCAGTTCTTC.

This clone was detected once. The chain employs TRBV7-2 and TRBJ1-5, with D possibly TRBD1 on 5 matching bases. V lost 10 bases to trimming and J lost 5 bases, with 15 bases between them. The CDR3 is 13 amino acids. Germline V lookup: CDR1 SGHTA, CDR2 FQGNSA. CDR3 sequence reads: CATSRDPDQPQHF. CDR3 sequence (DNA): TGTGCCACGAGCAGGGATCCGGATCAGCCCCAGCATTTT.

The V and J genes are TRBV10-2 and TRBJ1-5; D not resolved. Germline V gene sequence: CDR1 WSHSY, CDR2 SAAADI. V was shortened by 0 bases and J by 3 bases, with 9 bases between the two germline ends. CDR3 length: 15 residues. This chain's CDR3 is CASSESGGYNQPQHF. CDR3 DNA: TGCGCCAGCAGTGAGTCTGGAGGCTACAATCAGCCCCAGCATTTT.